This T cell receptor (beta chain) was captured in a study of spatial heterogeneity in lung cancer. CDR1 SGHTA and CDR2 FQGNSA come from the germline V gene. V was pared by 3 bases and J by 15 bases, with 12 bases of the junction left unmatched. The CDR3 spans 15 residues. There are many counts of this clonotype. Time point defined: sample taken at primary tumor resection. Unsorted tumor, nontumor lung tissue or cryopreserved PBMC supplied the whole RNA. TCRdb recomputed calls from the 5' RACE reads with MiXCR, one row per CDR3 protein. The repertoire includes tens of thousands of distinct CDR3 sequences, under 7.5% of them detected once, and roughly 3% sits in the top ten.

The input for sequencing was PBMCs, taken at surgery. This receptor was taken from a female donor with early-stage non-small cell lung cancer. V usage is TRBV7-2 and J usage is TRBJ2-4, with 12 bases lining up with TRBD2. The CDR3 here is CASSLKLAGGPSLYF. The CDR3 DNA reads as TGTGCCAGCAGCTTGAAACTAGCGGGGGGCCCGAGTCTGTACTTC.